This TCR beta chain is from a study of blood T cell repertoires in COVID-19. Study overall: There were acute and convalescent COVID-19 samples, and they came from the United States, Italy and Spain. Sources were T cells, B-cell-depleted T cells, or PBMCs; the material itself was cDNA or gDNA.

Clones were read by immunoSEQ multiplex PCR, and TCRdb kept only the in-frame ones, dropping some. The sample holds about 300,000 clones; 85% are singletons and the top ten take about 2.7%. Ages ranged from roughly 18 to 95 years, with residence in 24 US areas. Clinical history reported by participants formed the basis on which cohorts were assigned. Germline CDR1 MDHEN, CDR2 SYDVKM. CDR3 length equals 17 residues. The J segment lost 3 bases and the V segment lost 2 bases, leaving 5 bases of the junction unmatched. The sequence was obtained from a woman aged 50 to 65 who had recovered from COVID-19. The chain combines TRBV28 with TRBJ1-5; 12 bases agree with TRBD1. Sequencing was performed on PBMCs or T cells enriched from blood (not recorded which). CDR3: CASSLGTGGRNNQPQHF. The CDR3 coding sequence is TGTGCCAGCAGTTTAGGGACAGGGGGCAGAAACAATCAGCCCCAGCATTTT.